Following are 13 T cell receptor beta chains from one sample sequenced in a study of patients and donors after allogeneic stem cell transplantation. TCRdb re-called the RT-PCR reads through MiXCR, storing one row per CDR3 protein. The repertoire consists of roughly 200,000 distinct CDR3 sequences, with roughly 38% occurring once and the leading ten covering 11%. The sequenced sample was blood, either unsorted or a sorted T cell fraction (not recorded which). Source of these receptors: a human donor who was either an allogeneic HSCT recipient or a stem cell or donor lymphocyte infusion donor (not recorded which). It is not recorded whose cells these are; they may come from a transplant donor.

As DNA, the CDR3 is TGCAGCGTTATATTCTCCTACGAGCAGTACTTC. Amino acids: CSVIFSYEQYF. The rearrangement links TRBV29-1 to TRBJ2-7; D unresolved. Germline-derived CDR1 and CDR2 are SQVTM and ANQGSEA. Trimming took off 5 bases at V and 0 bases at J, with 5 bases between the two ends. CDR3 length equals 11 residues.

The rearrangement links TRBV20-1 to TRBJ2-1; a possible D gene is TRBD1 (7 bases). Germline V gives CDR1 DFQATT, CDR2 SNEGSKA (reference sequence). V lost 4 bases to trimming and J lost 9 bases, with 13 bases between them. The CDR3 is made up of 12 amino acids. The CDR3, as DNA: TGCAGTGCTACGGAGGGGGCGATTGAGCAGTTCTTC. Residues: CSATEGAIEQFF.

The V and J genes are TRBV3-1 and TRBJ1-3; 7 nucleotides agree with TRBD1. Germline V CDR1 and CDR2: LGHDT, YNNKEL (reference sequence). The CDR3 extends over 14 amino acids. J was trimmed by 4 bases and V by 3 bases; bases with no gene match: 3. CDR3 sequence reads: CASSQTGSGNTIYF. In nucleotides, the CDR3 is TGTGCCAGCAGCCAGACAGGGTCCGGAAACACCATATATTTT.

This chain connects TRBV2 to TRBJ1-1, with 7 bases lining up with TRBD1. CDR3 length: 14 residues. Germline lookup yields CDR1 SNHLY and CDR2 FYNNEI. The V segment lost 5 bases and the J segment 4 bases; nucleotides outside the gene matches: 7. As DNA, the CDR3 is TGTGCCAGCAGTACCCGGAACAGGGGCACTGAAGCTTTCTTT. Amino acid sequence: CASSTRNRGTEAFF.

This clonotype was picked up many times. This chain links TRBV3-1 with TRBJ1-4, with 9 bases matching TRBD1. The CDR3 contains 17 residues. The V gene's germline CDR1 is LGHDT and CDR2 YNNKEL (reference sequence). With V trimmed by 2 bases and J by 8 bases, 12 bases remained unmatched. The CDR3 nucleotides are TGTGCCAGCAGCCAACTACCCCGGGACAGGGAAGGCGAAAAACTGTTTTTT. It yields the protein CASSQLPRDREGEKLFF.

CDR3 in amino acids: CASSALTSPGANYGYTF. DNA for the CDR3: TGTGCCAGCAGCGCACTCACCTCGCCGGGAGCTAACTATGGCTACACCTTC. The gene calls are TRBV7-2 and TRBJ1-2; D gene uncertain. The CDR3 is 17 amino acids. Germline-derived CDR1 and CDR2 are SGHTA and FQGNSA. Trimming took off 5 bases at V and 0 bases at J, with 19 bases between the two ends. Looking up the rest from reference TRBV7-2 and TRBJ1-2 gives the full variable domain: GAGVSQSPSNKVTEKGKDVELRCDPISGHTALYWYRQSLGQGLEFLIYFQGNSAPDKSGLPSDRFSAERTGGSVSTLTIQRTQQEDSAVYLCASSALTSPGANYGYTFGSGTRLTVV.

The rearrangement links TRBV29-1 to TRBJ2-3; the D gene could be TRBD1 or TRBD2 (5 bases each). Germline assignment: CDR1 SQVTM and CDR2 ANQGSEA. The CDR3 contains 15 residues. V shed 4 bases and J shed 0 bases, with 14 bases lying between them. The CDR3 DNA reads TGCAGCGTTGCCCCCCGGGGCGGAAGCACAGATACGCAGTATTTT. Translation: CSVAPRGGSTDTQYF.

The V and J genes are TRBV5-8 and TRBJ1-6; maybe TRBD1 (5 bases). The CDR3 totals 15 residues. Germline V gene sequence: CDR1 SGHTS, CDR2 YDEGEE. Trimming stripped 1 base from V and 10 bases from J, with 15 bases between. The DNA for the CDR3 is TGTGCCAGCAGCTTGATAGGCCAGGGAGAGTCACCCCTCCACTTT. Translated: CASSLIGQGESPLHF.

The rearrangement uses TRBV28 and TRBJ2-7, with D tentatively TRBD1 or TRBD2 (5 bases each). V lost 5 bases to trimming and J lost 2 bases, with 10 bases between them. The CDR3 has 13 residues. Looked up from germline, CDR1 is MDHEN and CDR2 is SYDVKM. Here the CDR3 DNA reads TGTGCCAGCAGTCGGGGCAGCCCCTACGAGCAGTACTTC. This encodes CASSRGSPYEQYF.

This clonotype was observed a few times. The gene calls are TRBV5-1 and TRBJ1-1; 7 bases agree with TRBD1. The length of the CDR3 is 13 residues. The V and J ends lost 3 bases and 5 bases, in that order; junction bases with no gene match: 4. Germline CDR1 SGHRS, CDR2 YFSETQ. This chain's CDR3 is CASSWRDRTEAFF. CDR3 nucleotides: TGCGCCAGCAGCTGGCGGGACAGAACTGAAGCTTTCTTT.

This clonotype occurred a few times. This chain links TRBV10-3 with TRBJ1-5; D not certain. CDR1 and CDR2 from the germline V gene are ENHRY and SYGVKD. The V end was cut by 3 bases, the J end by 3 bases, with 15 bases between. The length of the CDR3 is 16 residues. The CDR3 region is CAISDPGTSSNQPQHF. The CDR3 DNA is TGTGCCATCAGTGACCCGGGCACGAGTTCCAATCAGCCCCAGCATTTT.

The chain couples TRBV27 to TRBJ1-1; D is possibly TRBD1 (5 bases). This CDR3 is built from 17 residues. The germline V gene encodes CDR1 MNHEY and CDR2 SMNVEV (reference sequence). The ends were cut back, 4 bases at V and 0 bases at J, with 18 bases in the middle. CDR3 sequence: CASSWGGGPFLNTEAFF. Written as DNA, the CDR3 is TGTGCCAGCAGTTGGGGCGGCGGCCCTTTCTTGAACACTGAAGCTTTCTTT.

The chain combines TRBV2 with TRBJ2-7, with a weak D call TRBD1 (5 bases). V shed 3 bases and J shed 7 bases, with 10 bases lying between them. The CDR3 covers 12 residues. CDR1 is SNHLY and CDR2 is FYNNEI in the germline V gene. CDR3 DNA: TGTGCCAGCAGTGACAGGGTTCAGGAGCAGTACTTC. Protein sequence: CASSDRVQEQYF.